This T cell receptor beta chain was sequenced in a study of identical twins. Template switching added a universal primer site; cDNA carried unique molecular identifiers. TCRdb re-called the 5' RACE reads through MiXCR, storing one row per CDR3 protein. The sample carries approximately 500,000 distinct CDR3 sequences, 20% to 25% recorded once. This CDR3 region has 15 residues. Germline V gene sequence: CDR1 SGDLS, CDR2 YYNGEE. Trimming took off 0 bases at V and 6 bases at J, with 13 bases between the two ends. These data also featured in a second study, about T cells expressing NK-cell markers.

The receptor was isolated from a woman under 30 in good health. The chain carries TRBV9 and TRBJ2-1; TRBD1 is a possible D gene (5 bases). The specimen was CD4+ T cells sorted from blood. The CDR3 DNA reads TGTGCCAGCAGCGTAGTGTGGACAACCTTCAATGAGCAGTTCTTC. Its protein product is CASSVVWTTFNEQFF.